The 22 T cell receptor beta chains in this list originate from one sample, sequenced in a study of siplizumab effects on memory and regulatory T cells. The protocol was immunoSEQ multiplex PCR, while the TCRdb copy is restricted to in-frame clones and leaves out a portion. The sample shows more than 60,000 clones, about 92% of them seen only once. The sample was CD8+ T cells sorted from blood. Receptors originate from a human donor in good health.

The chain is built from TRBV4-2 and TRBJ2-1; D may be TRBD1 (6 bases). The V gene's germline CDR1 is LGHNA and CDR2 YNFKEQ. Trimming cost V 3 bases and J 3 bases, with 15 bases left between them. This CDR3 has 16 amino acids. As DNA, the CDR3 is TGTGCCAGCAGCCAGGTCGGCCAGGGGTACTACAATGAGCAGTTCTTC. It is translated as CASSQVGQGYYNEQFF.

With respect to this clone: The junction differs from germline at one of its ends, possibly a read error. The chain links TRBV30 to TRBJ2-1; 8 nucleotides match TRBD2. There are 14 residues in the CDR3. The V gene's germline CDR1 is GTSNPN and CDR2 SVGIG (reference sequence). CDR3 in DNA: TGTGCCTGGAGTGGGCTAGCGGGTTACAACGAGCAGTTCTTC. It is translated as CAWSGLAGYNEQFF.

The J gene is TRBJ1-2, the V gene TRBV2; 7 bases are a match to TRBD1. CDR3 length equals 16 residues. V shed 3 bases, J shed 6 bases, and the junction held 13 bases outside the gene matches. CDR1 and CDR2 (germline): SNHLY, FYNNEI. CDR3 coding DNA: TGTGCCAGCAGTGATCTCCCGATGGGACAGTCAAATGGCTACACCTTC. Translating it yields CASSDLPMGQSNGYTF.

The chain employs TRBV6-6 and TRBJ1-6, with unresolved D. The CDR3 is made up of 14 amino acids. V was shortened by 0 bases and J by 8 bases, with 8 bases between the two germline ends. Germline-derived CDR1 and CDR2 are MNHNY and SVGAGI (reference sequence). Here the CDR3 DNA reads TGTGCCAGCAGTTACTCGGTTAGGGATTCACCCCTCCACTTT. Translated: CASSYSVRDSPLHF.

The chain uses TRBV7-8 and TRBJ2-1; no firm D call. The CDR3 is made up of 12 amino acids. Germline CDR1 is SGHVS and CDR2 is FQNEAQ. V was shortened by 9 bases and J by 0 bases, with 6 bases between the two germline ends. The CDR3 bases are TGTGCCAGTCCGGGCTCCTACAATGAGCAGTTCTTC. Its protein product is CASPGSYNEQFF.

This sequence joins TRBV19 and TRBJ1-1; D is unclear. Trimming stripped 3 bases from V and 2 bases from J, with 7 bases between. This CDR3 has 13 residues. Germline assignment: CDR1 LNHDA and CDR2 SQIVND (reference sequence). The CDR3 region is CASSISHNTEAFF. CDR3 DNA sequence: TGTGCCAGTAGTATTTCTCATAACACTGAAGCTTTCTTT. The full variable domain, its missing parts supplied by reference TRBV19 and TRBJ1-1, is DGGITQSPKYLFRKEGQNVTLSCEQNLNHDAMYWYRQDPGQGLRLIYYSQIVNDFQKGDIAEGYSVSREKKESFPLTVTSAQKNPTAFYLCASSISHNTEAFFGQGTRLTVV.

The chain employs TRBV2 and TRBJ1-1; 7 bases match TRBD1. V was clipped by 3 bases and J by 9 bases; unmatched bases: 13. The CDR3 is made up of 15 amino acids. Germline V gene data show CDR1 as SNHLY and CDR2 as FYNNEI. CDR3 sequence (DNA): TGTGCCAGCAGTGACCGTTTAGGAGGGGGCGGGCAAGCTTTCTTT. Translation gives CASSDRLGGGGQAFF.

V is TRBV5-6 and J is TRBJ2-1, with D unclear. The CDR3 has 14 amino acids. In germline, CDR1 is SGHDT, CDR2 YYEEEE. V gave up 4 bases and J gave up 4 bases, with 12 bases separating them. The CDR3 DNA reads TGTGCCAGCAGCCTCTTACTGGATTACAATGAGCAGTTCTTC. Translating it yields CASSLLLDYNEQFF.

V is TRBV5-6 and J is TRBJ2-5; possible D gene TRBD1, 5 bases. Between the trimmed V and J ends, which lost 4 bases and 3 bases, there was a span of 7 bases. CDR3 size: 12 residues. Germline V gene data show CDR1 as SGHDT and CDR2 as YYEEEE. The chain's CDR3 is CASSATEETQYF. DNA of the CDR3: TGTGCCAGCAGCGCGACAGAAGAGACCCAGTACTTC.

The rearrangement joins TRBV19 to TRBJ2-5; 11 bases fit TRBD2. J was trimmed by 5 bases and V by 5 bases; bases with no gene match: 7. Germline CDR1 is LNHDA and CDR2 is SQIVND (reference sequence). The CDR3 has 15 residues. CDR3 coding DNA: TGTGCCAGTAGTGAGTCACTAGCGGGGGTTGAGACCCAGTACTTC. It is translated as CASSESLAGVETQYF.

This clone occurred a few times. CDR3 DNA sequence: TGTGCCAGCACCAAGGACGGATCGAACACCGGGGAGCTGTTTTTT. Protein: CASTKDGSNTGELFF. The V call is TRBV6-4, the J call TRBJ2-2; D gene ambiguous. The CDR3 consists of 15 residues. Germline V gene sequence: CDR1 MRHNA, CDR2 SNTAGT. Trimming removed 7 bases from V and 0 bases from J, with 12 bases in between.

This chain uses TRBV7-3 with TRBJ2-5, with a tentative D call TRBD2 (6 bases). Trimming stripped 6 bases from V and 2 bases from J, with 16 bases between. The CDR3 is 15 residues long. Germline CDR1 and CDR2: SGHTA and FQGTGA. The CDR3 region has the DNA TGTGCCAGCAGTGGGGGGATGGGCCTGCAAGAGACCCAGTACTTC. Protein product: CASSGGMGLQETQYF.

CDR3 DNA sequence: TGTGCCAGCAGTGCATCACAGGGCCTGAACACTGAAGCTTTCTTT. Protein sequence: CASSASQGLNTEAFF. The gene calls are TRBV6-6 and TRBJ1-1; D might be TRBD1 (6 bases). This CDR3 contains 15 residues. Trimming removed 5 bases at V and 0 bases at J, with 13 bases between. Germline loops: CDR1 MNHNY, CDR2 SVGAGI (reference sequence).

The sample holds one count of this clone. The chain employs TRBV14 and TRBJ2-7; D is possibly TRBD2 (6 bases). The CDR3 covers 14 residues. Germline-derived CDR1 and CDR2 are SGHDN and FVKESK. V dropped 4 bases and J dropped 6 bases, with 16 bases sitting between them. The CDR3 is CASSPRLVPSEQYF. The CDR3 bases are TGTGCCAGCAGCCCTAGACTAGTCCCCTCCGAGCAGTACTTC.

This chain uses TRBV21-1 with TRBJ2-1; the table's D call, TRBD2, was not checked against the DNA. TRBV21-1 corresponds to a pseudogene. The length of the CDR3 is 16 residues. CDR3 nucleotide sequence: TGTGCCAGCAGCAAACCCCGGGGGGCCTACATTGGTGAGCAGTTCTTC. Encoded protein: CASSKPRGAYIGEQFF.

The sample holds one count of this clone. The same CDR3 arises from other DNA sequences in this sample as well. The CDR3 DNA sequence: TGTGCCAGCAGTCAGGGGAACACTGAAGCTTTCTTT. Translation: CASSQGNTEAFF. The rearrangement joins TRBV7-9 to TRBJ1-1, with D tentatively TRBD1 (5 bases). Deletions cut 6 bases from V and 1 base from J, with 6 bases between. The germline gives CDR1 SEHNR, CDR2 FQNEAQ (reference sequence). This CDR3 comprises 12 residues.

The chain carries TRBV19 and TRBJ1-1, with D unresolved. The CDR3 is 14 residues long. Germline CDR1 reads LNHDA; CDR2 reads SQIVND (reference sequence). V dropped 1 base and J dropped 3 bases, with 9 bases sitting between them. The CDR3 DNA follows: TGTGCCAGTAGTATAGGGGGTCGGGACACTGAAGCTTTCTTT. This translates into CASSIGGRDTEAFF.

CDR3 bases: TGTGCCAGCAGCCGATTTGACAGGGACGAGCAGTACTTC. Translated: CASSRFDRDEQYF. V is TRBV7-6 and J is TRBJ2-7; 7 bases are a match to TRBD1. The V gene end was trimmed by 5 bases and the J gene end by 5 bases; junction bases not matched to a gene: 6. Germline CDR1 is SGHVS and CDR2 is FNYEAQ. This CDR3 is built from 13 residues. The variable domain in full, completed from reference TRBV7-6 and TRBJ2-7, reads GAGVSQSPRYKVTKRGQDVALRCDPISGHVSLYWYRQALGQGPEFLTYFNYEAQQDKSGLPNDRFSAERPEGSISTLTIQRTEQRDSAMYRCASSRFDRDEQYFGPGTRLTVT.

CDR3 DNA: TGTGCCAGCAGTTTATCGTCCAGCGCCTACGAGCAGTACTTC. This codes for CASSLSSSAYEQYF. V usage is TRBV27 and J usage is TRBJ2-7, with D uncertain. This CDR3 comprises 14 residues. Trimming removed 0 bases from V and 2 bases from J, with 8 bases in between. CDR1 is MNHEY, CDR2 SMNVEV, per germline (reference sequence).

The V call is TRBV6-6, the J call TRBJ2-2; possibly TRBD1 for D (5 bases). Germline V gene data show CDR1 as MNHNY and CDR2 as SVGAGI (reference sequence). CDR3 size: 14 residues. Trimming removed 5 bases from V and 6 bases from J, with 13 bases in between. The CDR3 loop is CASSRREEAGELFF. In nucleotides, the CDR3 is TGTGCCAGCAGTCGCAGGGAAGAGGCCGGGGAGCTGTTTTTT.

The rearrangement links TRBV23-1 to TRBJ1-1, with 8 bases lining up with TRBD1. TRBV23-1 qualifies as an ORF whose function is uncertain. V lost 3 bases, J lost 4 bases, and 7 bases stayed unmatched. The CDR3 is 15 residues long. The CDR3 coding sequence is TGCGCCAGCAGTCAGAAGGACAGGGTTGTCACTGAAGCTTTCTTT. Its protein is CASSQKDRVVTEAFF.

This chain joins TRBV28 and TRBJ1-6; a possible D gene is TRBD1 (5 bases). This CDR3 spans 14 amino acids. In germline, CDR1 is MDHEN, CDR2 SYDVKM. Deletions cut 3 bases from V and 7 bases from J, with 10 bases between. The CDR3 DNA sequence: TGTGCCAGCAGTTTCCAGGGAGGGAATTCACCCCTCCACTTT. Its translation is CASSFQGGNSPLHF.